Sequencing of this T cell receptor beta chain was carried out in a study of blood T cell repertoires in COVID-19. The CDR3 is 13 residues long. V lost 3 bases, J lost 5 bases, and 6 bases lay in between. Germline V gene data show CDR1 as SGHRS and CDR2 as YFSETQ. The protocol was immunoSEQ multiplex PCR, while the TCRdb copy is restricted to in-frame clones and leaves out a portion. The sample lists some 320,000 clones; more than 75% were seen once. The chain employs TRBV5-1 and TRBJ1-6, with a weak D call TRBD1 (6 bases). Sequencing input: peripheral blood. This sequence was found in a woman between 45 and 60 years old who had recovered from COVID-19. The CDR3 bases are TGCGCCAGCAGCTGGACAGATAATTCACCCCTCCACTTT. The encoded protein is CASSWTDNSPLHF.